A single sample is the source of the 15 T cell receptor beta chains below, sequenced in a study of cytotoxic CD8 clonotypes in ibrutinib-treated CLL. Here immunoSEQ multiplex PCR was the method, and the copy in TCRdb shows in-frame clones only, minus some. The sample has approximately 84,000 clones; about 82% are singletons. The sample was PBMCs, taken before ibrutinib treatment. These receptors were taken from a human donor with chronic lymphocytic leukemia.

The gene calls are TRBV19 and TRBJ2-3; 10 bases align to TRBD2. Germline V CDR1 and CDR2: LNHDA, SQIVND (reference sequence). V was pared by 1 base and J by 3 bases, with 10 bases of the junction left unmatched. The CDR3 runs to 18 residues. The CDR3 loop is CASSIVTPGLAWTDTQYF. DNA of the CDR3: TGTGCCAGTAGTATAGTCACACCGGGACTAGCGTGGACAGATACGCAGTATTTT.

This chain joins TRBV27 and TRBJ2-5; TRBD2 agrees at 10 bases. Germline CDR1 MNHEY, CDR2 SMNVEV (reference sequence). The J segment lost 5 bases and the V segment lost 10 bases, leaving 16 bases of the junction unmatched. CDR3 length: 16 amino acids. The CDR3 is CATPQRQREGGETQYF. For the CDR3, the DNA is TGTGCCACCCCCCAAAGACAGCGGGAGGGCGGTGAGACCCAGTACTTC.

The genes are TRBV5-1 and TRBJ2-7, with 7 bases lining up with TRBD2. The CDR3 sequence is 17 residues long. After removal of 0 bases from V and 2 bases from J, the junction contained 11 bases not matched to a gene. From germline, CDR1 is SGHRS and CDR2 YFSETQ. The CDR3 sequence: CASSLAGVGGRAYEQYF. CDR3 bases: TGCGCCAGCAGCTTGGCCGGGGTAGGAGGGAGGGCCTACGAGCAGTACTTC.

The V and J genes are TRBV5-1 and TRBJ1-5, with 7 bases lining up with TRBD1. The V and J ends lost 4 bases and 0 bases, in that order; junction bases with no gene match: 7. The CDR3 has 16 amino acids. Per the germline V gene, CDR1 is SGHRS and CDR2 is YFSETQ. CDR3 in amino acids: CASSRQGDDSNQPQHF. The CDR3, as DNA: TGCGCCAGCAGCCGCCAGGGGGACGATAGCAATCAGCCCCAGCATTTT. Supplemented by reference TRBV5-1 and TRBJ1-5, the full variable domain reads KAGVTQTPRYLIKTRGQQVTLSCSPISGHRSVSWYQQTPGQGLQFLFEYFSETQRNKGNFPGRFSGRQFSNSRSEMNVSTLELGDSALYLCASSRQGDDSNQPQHFGDGTRLSIL.

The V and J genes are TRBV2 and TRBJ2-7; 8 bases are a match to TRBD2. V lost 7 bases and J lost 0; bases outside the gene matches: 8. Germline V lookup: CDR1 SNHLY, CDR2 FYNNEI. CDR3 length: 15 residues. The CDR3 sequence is CASNLLAASSYEQYF. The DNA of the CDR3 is TGTGCCAGCAATCTACTAGCGGCGAGCTCCTACGAGCAGTACTTC.

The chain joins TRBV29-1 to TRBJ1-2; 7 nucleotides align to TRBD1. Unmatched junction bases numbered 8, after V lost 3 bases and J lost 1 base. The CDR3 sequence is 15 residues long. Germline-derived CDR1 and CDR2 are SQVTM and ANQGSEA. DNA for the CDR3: TGCAGCGTTGACTCCCGACAGGGACTTAACTATGGCTACACCTTC. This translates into CSVDSRQGLNYGYTF.

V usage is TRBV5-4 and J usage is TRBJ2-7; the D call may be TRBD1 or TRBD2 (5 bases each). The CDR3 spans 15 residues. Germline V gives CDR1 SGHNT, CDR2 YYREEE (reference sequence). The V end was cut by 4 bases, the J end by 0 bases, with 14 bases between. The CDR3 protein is CASSDWDRFSYEQYF. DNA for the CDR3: TGTGCCAGCAGCGACTGGGACCGGTTCTCCTACGAGCAGTACTTC. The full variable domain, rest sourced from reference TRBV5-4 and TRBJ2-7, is ETGVTQSPTHLIKTRGQQVTLRCSSQSGHNTVSWYQQALGQGPQFIFQYYREEENGRGNFPPRFSGLQFPNYSSELNVNALELDDSALYLCASSDWDRFSYEQYFGPGTRLTVT.

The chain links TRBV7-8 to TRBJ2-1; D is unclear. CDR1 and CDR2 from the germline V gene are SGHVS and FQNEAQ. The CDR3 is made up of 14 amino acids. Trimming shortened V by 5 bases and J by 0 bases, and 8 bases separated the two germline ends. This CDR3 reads CASSLTSSYNEQFF. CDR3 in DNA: TGTGCCAGCAGCCTGACGAGCTCCTACAATGAGCAGTTCTTC.

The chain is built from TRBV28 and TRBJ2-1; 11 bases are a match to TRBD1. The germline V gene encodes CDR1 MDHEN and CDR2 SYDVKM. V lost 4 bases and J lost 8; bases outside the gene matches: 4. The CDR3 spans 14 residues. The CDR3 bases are TGTGCCAGCAGTTCCACGGGACAGGGGGATGAGCAGTTCTTC. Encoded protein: CASSSTGQGDEQFF.

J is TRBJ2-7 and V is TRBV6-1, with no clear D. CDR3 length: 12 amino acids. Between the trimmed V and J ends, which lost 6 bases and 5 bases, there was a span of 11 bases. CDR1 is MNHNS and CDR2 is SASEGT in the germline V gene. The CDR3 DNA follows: TGTGCCAGCAGAGGACGGGTTCACGAGCAGTACTTC. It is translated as CASRGRVHEQYF.

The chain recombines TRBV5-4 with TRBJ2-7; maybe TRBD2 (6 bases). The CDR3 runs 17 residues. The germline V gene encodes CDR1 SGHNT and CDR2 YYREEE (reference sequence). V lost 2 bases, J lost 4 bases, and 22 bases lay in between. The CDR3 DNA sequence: TGTGCCAGCAGCTTACCCCTTGGGGCGGGAAGTGCGTACGAGCAGTACTTC. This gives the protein CASSLPLGAGSAYEQYF.

The CDR3 spells CASSNPISPGQGRNEQFF. The CDR3, as DNA: TGCGCCAGCAGCAACCCGATTAGTCCGGGACAGGGGAGGAATGAGCAGTTCTTC. The genes are TRBV5-1 and TRBJ2-1; 10 bases fit TRBD1. The CDR3 consists of 18 residues. The germline CDR1 and CDR2 sequences are SGHRS and YFSETQ. V was clipped by 4 bases and J by 7 bases; unmatched bases: 17.

The CDR3 nucleotides are TGTGCCAGCTCCCATGGGACGAACACTGAAGCTTTCTTT. Translating gives CASSHGTNTEAFF. The chain combines TRBV6-1 with TRBJ1-1; the D gene is possibly TRBD1 (5 bases). V was shortened by 8 bases and J by 1 base, with 11 bases between the two germline ends. CDR3 length: 13 amino acids. Germline V gene lookup returns CDR1 MNHNS and CDR2 SASEGT.

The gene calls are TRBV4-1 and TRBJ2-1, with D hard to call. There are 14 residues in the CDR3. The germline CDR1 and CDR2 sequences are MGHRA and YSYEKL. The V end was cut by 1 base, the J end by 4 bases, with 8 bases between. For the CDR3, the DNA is TGCGCCAGCAGCCAAGTTGACTTATACAATGAGCAGTTCTTC. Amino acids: CASSQVDLYNEQFF.

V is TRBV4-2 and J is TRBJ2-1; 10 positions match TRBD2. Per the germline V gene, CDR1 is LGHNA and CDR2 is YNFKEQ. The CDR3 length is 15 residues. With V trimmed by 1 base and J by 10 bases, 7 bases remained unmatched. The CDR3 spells CASSQVGTSVSEQFF. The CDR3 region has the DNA TGTGCCAGCAGCCAAGTCGGGACTAGCGTTTCCGAGCAGTTCTTC.